This T cell receptor (beta chain) was sequenced for a study of T cell repertoires in cytomegalovirus infection. V lost 6 bases to trimming and J lost 0 bases, with 12 bases between them. The CDR3 covers 15 residues. TCRdb re-derived calls from the reads in MiXCR, one entry per CDR3 protein. This table holds hundreds of thousands of distinct CDR3 sequences, less than 40% found once. This TCR derives from a human donor in good health (CMV status not recorded). Some clones in this sample may be carry-over from other donors' samples. The chain is built from TRBV12-3 or TRBV12-4 and TRBJ1-5, with D possibly TRBD1 on 6 matching bases. Sequenced material: PBMCs. Here the CDR3 DNA reads TGTGCCAGCAGCCCACAGGGAATTAGCAATCAGCCCCAGCATTTT. This encodes CASSPQGISNQPQHF.